The 8 T cell receptor beta chains below all came from one sample that was sequenced in a study of tumor-infiltrating lymphocytes in primary liver carcinoma. Total RNA and DNA came together from about 19-30 mg of bulk tissue without cell sorting. From 450 to 550 ng total RNA, TCR beta cDNA was generated with a primer in the constant region. What produced the TCR beta libraries was three nested multiplex PCR rounds using slightly modified ARM-PCR. The study ran its first two PCR rounds for approximately 11 cycles each, using TRBV1-TRBV30 forward primers and a C-beta reverse primer. TCRdb redid the calling of the multiplex PCR reads with MiXCR, one entry per CDR3 protein. The sample has some 120,000 distinct CDR3 sequences; 55% to 75% are singletons. The sample taken for sequencing was liver tumor tissue from sampling region 3. Described subset: tumor region T3, left-lateral pole. The source of these receptors is a woman aged 60-75 years with primary liver carcinoma and hepatitis B virus infection.

Points on this clonotype: The DNA is omitted, as the CDR3 cannot be located on it reliably, and the CDR3 follows TCRdb's listing. The V gene is TRBV28, the J gene TRBJ1-2; the table's D call of TRBD1 was not tested on the DNA. The CDR3 is 15 residues long, counting both termini. Germline values: CDR1 MDHEN, CDR2 SYDVKM. CDR3: CASSTSTGGFYGYTF.

This clonotype has a handful of counts. This chain connects TRBV30 to TRBJ2-5; 9 bases align to TRBD2. The V gene end was trimmed by 3 bases and the J gene end by 4 bases; junction bases not matched to a gene: 6. This CDR3 comprises 14 residues. Germline V gene sequence: CDR1 GTSNPN, CDR2 SVGIG (reference sequence). DNA for the CDR3: TGTGCCTGGAGCCTGGGACTAGCAGCAGAGACCCAGTACTTC. Encoded protein: CAWSLGLAAETQYF.

As to this clonotype: The junction shows a germline mismatch at one end, possibly a read error. The chain uses TRBV11-3 and TRBJ2-1; D unresolved. The CDR3 spans 12 residues. Looked up from germline, CDR1 is SGHNT and CDR2 is YENEEA. The CDR3 DNA reads TGTACCAGCAGCTCCAAATTCGATGAGCAATTCTTC. Amino acids: CTSSSKFDEQFF.

On this clonotype: At one of its ends the junction is not consistent with the germline gene, which may arise from a read error. J is TRBJ2-2 and V is TRBV2; TRBD1 aligns across 11 bases. The germline V gene encodes CDR1 SNHLY and CDR2 FYNNEI. The CDR3 loop spans 15 amino acids. The CDR3 loop reads CASRGQGANTGELFF. The CDR3 DNA follows: TGTGCCAGCAGAGGACAGGGGGCGAATACCGGGGAACTGTTTTTT.

Worth noting for this clonotype: In this CDR3 the conserved last residue, phenylalanine or tryptophan, is missing, so a read error is likely. The limits of the CDR3 on the DNA are not certain, so only TCRdb's listed CDR3 is given. The V gene is TRBV11-3, the J gene TRBJ2-5. Germline V gene sequence: CDR1 SGHNT, CDR2 YENEEA. The CDR3 has 12 amino acids, counting both end residues. The CDR3: CASSLDTETQYL.

Details on this clonotype: The junction does not match germline at one end; this may be a read error. The chain joins TRBV11-2 to TRBJ2-3; 7 positions match TRBD1. The CDR3 is made up of 17 amino acids. Germline CDR1 and CDR2: SGHAT and FQNNGV. For the CDR3, the DNA is TGTGCCAGCAGCTTAAGGGGCAGGGGACCCGGGACAGATACGCAGTGTTTT. As protein: CASSLRGRGPGTDTQCF.

A few counts support this clonotype. The chain links TRBV7-2 to TRBJ2-3; 16 positions agree with TRBD2. Per the germline V gene, CDR1 is SGHTA and CDR2 is FQGNSA. J was trimmed by 14 bases and V by 5 bases; bases with no gene match: 10. This CDR3 spans 15 amino acids. CDR3 sequence: CASSPGLGLAGGSYF. The CDR3 nucleotides read TGTGCCAGCAGCCCCGGGTTGGGACTAGCGGGAGGGTCGTATTTT. Drawing the rest from reference TRBV7-2 and TRBJ2-3, the complete variable domain is GAGVSQSPSNKVTEKGKDVELRCDPISGHTALYWYRQSLGQGLEFLIYFQGNSAPDKSGLPSDRFSAERTGGSVSTLTIQRTQQEDSAVYLCASSPGLGLAGGSYFGPGTRLTVL.

This clonotype has at least ten counts. The chain combines TRBV28 with TRBJ2-5; D remains ambiguous. This CDR3 is built from 12 residues. CDR1 MDHEN and CDR2 SYDVKM come from the germline V gene. Trimming shortened V by 4 bases and J by 5 bases, and 8 bases separated the two germline ends. CDR3 in amino acids: CASSYNSETQYF. CDR3 nucleotide sequence: TGTGCCAGCAGTTACAATTCGGAGACCCAGTACTTC.